This T cell receptor beta chain was observed in a study of Ad26.COV2.S vaccination and SARS-CoV-2 variants. Only in-frame clones appear in the TCRdb table, and some are missing; sequencing was by immunoSEQ multiplex PCR. The data hold about 180,000 clones, with roughly 85% observed a single time. This clone is a singleton in its sample. Its antigen is unidentified. Germline assignment: CDR1 MRHNA and CDR2 SNTAGT. The V end lost 5 bases, the J end lost 0 bases, and 11 bases lay between the germline ends. The CDR3 totals 15 residues. General study results and limits: Following vaccination, spike-specific CD8+ and CD4+ T cell responses reportedly exhibited substantial breadth. Responses of T cells in total may have been underestimated by the TCR breadth and depth analyses. Participants given vaccine showed non-spike TCR breadth similar to that of placebo recipients. Vaccinees displayed broader spike-specific TCR repertoires than placebo recipients.

This clonotype originated in a human donor who had recovered from COVID-19. The chain links TRBV6-4 to TRBJ2-1; no firm D call. Sequencing used peripheral blood, obtained after recovery from COVID-19. The CDR3 DNA reads TGTGCCAGCAGTCCCTCCTCTACCTCCTACAATGAGCAGTTCTTC. This gives the protein CASSPSSTSYNEQFF.